This is a list of T cell receptor beta chains from one sample in a study of blood T cell repertoires in COVID-19. Assay: immunoSEQ multiplex PCR; the TCRdb copy retains only in-frame clones and omits some. The sample has some 220,000 clones; 92% are singletons. The sample comprised peripheral blood. These receptors were collected from a young man with COVID-19, enrolled during active disease. CDR3s include the opening cysteine and the closing phenylalanine or tryptophan. The D gene is left open where the match is weak. Clone size, where shown, is once, few, many, or a class for clones that have expanded.

j_call v_call clone_size d_call cdr3_nt cdr3_aa
TRBJ2-2 TRBV16 . . TGTGCCAGCAGCCTTTGGGGCCAAGCGAACACCGGGGAGCTGTTTTTT CASSLWGQANTGELFF
TRBJ1-2 TRBV6-5 . TRBD1 TGTGCCAGCAGTACAGGACAGGGTGGGGGCTATGGCTACACCTTC CASSTGQGGGYGYTF
TRBJ2-6 TRBV6-1 . . TGTGCCAGCAGTGAAGCGCTCGGTTCTGGGGCCAACGTCCTGACTTTC CASSEALGSGANVLTF
TRBJ1-6 TRBV27 once . TGTGCCAGCAGTTCCGGGGGAAGCTATAATTCACCCCTCCACTTT CASSSGGSYNSPLHF
TRBJ2-1 TRBV19 . . TGTGCCAGTAGTGCCCGGGCGGACTCCCCCTACAATGAGCAGTTCTTC CASSARADSPYNEQFF
TRBJ1-6 TRBV5-1 . TRBD1 TGCGCCAGCAGCTTCGGGCAGGGGGAGTCACCCCTCCACTTT CASSFGQGESPLHF
TRBJ1-1 TRBV5-1 . TRBD1 TGCGCCAGCAGCTCGACAGGGAGGACTGAAGCTTTCTTT CASSSTGRTEAFF
TRBJ1-2 TRBV6-4 . TRBD1 TGTGCCAGCAGTGACTCGAGAGGGGGCCTGGCTGGCTACACCTTC CASSDSRGGLAGYTF
TRBJ1-1 TRBV2 . TRBD1 TGTGCCAGCAGCCCGGGACAGGGTTTCACTGAAGCTTTCTTT CASSPGQGFTEAFF
TRBJ2-2 TRBV7-3 . TRBD2 TGTGCCAGCAGCCCCAACGTAGCGGGGGTTGGCACCGGGGAGCTGTTTTTT CASSPNVAGVGTGELFF
TRBJ1-2 TRBV7-9 . . TGTGCCAGCAGCCGAGCCAGGGAGGAAGGCTACACCTTC CASSRAREEGYTF
TRBJ2-5 TRBV7-9 once TRBD2 TGTGCCAGCAGCTTAAACTGGGGGGGAGAGACCCAGTACTTC CASSLNWGGETQYF
TRBJ2-1 TRBV5-1 . TRBD1 TGCGCCAGCAGCTTTGGACAGGGGGGCGATGAGCAGTTCTTC CASSFGQGGDEQFF
TRBJ2-1 TRBV18 . TRBD1 TGTGCCAGCTCAGCTGGGACAGGGAACTACAATGAGCAGTTCTTC CASSAGTGNYNEQFF
TRBJ1-6 TRBV6-5 . . TGTGCCAGCACCCAACAGGTTCTAAATTCACCCCTCCACTTT CASTQQVLNSPLHF
TRBJ2-2 TRBV5-6 . TRBD2 TGTGCCAGCAGCTCGGGGAGGGGTAACATGAACACCGGGGAGCTGTTTTTT CASSSGRGNMNTGELFF
TRBJ1-2 TRBV4-1 . . TGCGCCAGCAGCCGGAGAGAGCTCAGGGATTCTGGCTACACCTTC CASSRRELRDSGYTF
TRBJ2-7 TRBV27 few TRBD1 TGTGCCAGCAGTCTGGACAGGGGGTTAGGGAACGAGCAGTACTTC CASSLDRGLGNEQYF
TRBJ2-2 TRBV6-6 . TRBD1 TGTGCCAGCAGACAGGGGGCTGATACCGGGGAGCTGTTTTTT CASRQGADTGELFF
TRBJ1-2 TRBV6-4 . . TGTGCCAGCAGCGGGGAGGGGGAAGGTGGCTACACCTTC CASSGEGEGGYTF
TRBJ2-7 TRBV7-3 . TRBD2 TGTGCCAGCAGCTTAATTCCTATTGGGACTAGCGGGGGAGTTTTATCCTCCTACGAGCAGTACTTC CASSLIPIGTSGGVLSSYEQYF
TRBJ2-7 TRBV5-3 . TRBD1 TGTGCCAGAAGCTTGCCAGGGGGCGCATTCTACGAGCAGTACTTC CARSLPGGAFYEQYF
TRBJ1-2 TRBV12-3/TRBV12-4 . TRBD1 TGTGCCAGCAGTTTGCAGGGGGTCGACGGCTACACCTTC CASSLQGVDGYTF
TRBJ1-3 TRBV5-1 . . TGCGCCAGCAGTGTGCGGGAGGCTGGAAACACCATATATTTT CASSVREAGNTIYF
TRBJ2-5 TRBV19 . TRBD2 TGTGCCAGTAGTACCACTAGCGGGGGGACGTACCAAGAGACCCAGTACTTC CASSTTSGGTYQETQYF
TRBJ2-2 TRBV5-6 . TRBD2 TGTGCCAGCAGCTTGGGCGGGGGAAGGGCCGGGGAGCTGTTTTTT CASSLGGGRAGELFF
TRBJ1-2 TRBV14 . TRBD1 TGTGCCAGCAGCCCAACCGGGACAGGGGGATTGTATGGCTACACCTTC CASSPTGTGGLYGYTF
TRBJ1-1 TRBV5-4 . . TGTGCCAGCAGCTTTCGAGGCGGGGACACTGAAGCTTTCTTT CASSFRGGDTEAFF
TRBJ1-2 TRBV4-1 few . TGCGCCAGCAGCCAAGATATTTGGAATCGGAGGACAGCGAACTATGGCTACACCTTC CASSQDIWNRRTANYGYTF
TRBJ2-7 TRBV5-5 once . TGTGCCAGCAGCTTGTACCAGGGGCCCTACGAGCAGTACTTC CASSLYQGPYEQYF
TRBJ1-2 TRBV13 . . TGTGCCAGCAGTTCGGGGGGGCAGGGAGAGTTGGGCTACACCTTC CASSSGGQGELGYTF
TRBJ1-1 TRBV9 . TRBD1 TGTGCCAGCAGCTCAAGGGACAGGGGGAACACTGAAGCTTTCTTT CASSSRDRGNTEAFF
TRBJ2-5 TRBV5-1 . TRBD1 TGCGCCAGCAGCTTCGCCCCCCCCACAACAGGGGTCCAAGAGACCCAGTACTTC CASSFAPPTTGVQETQYF
TRBJ2-1 TRBV6-5 . TRBD2 TGTGCCAGCAGTAATAGGGGCGGGGGGAATGAGCAGTTCTTC CASSNRGGGNEQFF
TRBJ2-7 TRBV5-1 . TRBD1 TGCGCCAGCAGCTTGGGGGACAGGGGTCCCTACGAGCAGTACTTC CASSLGDRGPYEQYF
TRBJ1-1 TRBV4-1 . TRBD1 TGCGCCAGCAGCCAATACTCTCCGGGACAGGGGGCTTTGAACACTGAAGCTTTCTTT CASSQYSPGQGALNTEAFF
TRBJ2-1 TRBV7-7 once TRBD2 TGTGCCAGCAGCCGGAGACTAGCGGACGACCAAAATGAGCAGTTCTTC CASSRRLADDQNEQFF
TRBJ2-7 TRBV5-4 . TRBD2 TGTGCCAGCAGCCCGGGGGGTAGCGGGTACGAGCAGTACTTC CASSPGGSGYEQYF
TRBJ1-1 TRBV18 . . TGTGCCAGCTCACCGGAGGCAGGGGATGTGAACACTGAAGCTTTCTTT CASSPEAGDVNTEAFF
TRBJ1-1 TRBV5-6 . . TGTGCCAGCAGCTTGGGTTTAACACCATTGAACACTGAAGCTTTCTTT CASSLGLTPLNTEAFF
TRBJ1-1 TRBV4-1 . TRBD1 TGCGCCAGCAGCCAAGAAGGATCCCCAGGGGGCTTCGCTGAAGCTTTCTTT CASSQEGSPGGFAEAFF
TRBJ2-5 TRBV9 . TRBD2 TGTGCCAGCAGCGTCGGGGTAGCGGGGATCCAGTACTTC CASSVGVAGIQYF